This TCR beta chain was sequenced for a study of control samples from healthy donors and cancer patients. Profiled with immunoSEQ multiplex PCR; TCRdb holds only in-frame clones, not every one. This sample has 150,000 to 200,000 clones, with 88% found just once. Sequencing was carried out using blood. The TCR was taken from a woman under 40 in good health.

The CDR3 bases are TGTGCCTGGAGCTCCCGGGTGAGCAATCAGCCCCAGCATTTT. This encodes CAWSSRVSNQPQHF. The chain uses TRBV30 and TRBJ1-5; no definite D call. Germline V gives CDR1 GTSNPN, CDR2 SVGIG (reference sequence). V lost 3 bases, J lost 1 base, and 10 bases lay in between. This CDR3 is 14 amino acids long. The variable domain in full, with the rest retrieved from reference TRBV30 and TRBJ1-5, is SQTIHQWPATLVQPVGSPLSLECTVEGTSNPNLYWYRQAAGRGLQLLFYSVGIGQISSEVPQNLSASRPQDRQFILSSKKLLLSDSGFYLCAWSSRVSNQPQHFGDGTRLSIL.